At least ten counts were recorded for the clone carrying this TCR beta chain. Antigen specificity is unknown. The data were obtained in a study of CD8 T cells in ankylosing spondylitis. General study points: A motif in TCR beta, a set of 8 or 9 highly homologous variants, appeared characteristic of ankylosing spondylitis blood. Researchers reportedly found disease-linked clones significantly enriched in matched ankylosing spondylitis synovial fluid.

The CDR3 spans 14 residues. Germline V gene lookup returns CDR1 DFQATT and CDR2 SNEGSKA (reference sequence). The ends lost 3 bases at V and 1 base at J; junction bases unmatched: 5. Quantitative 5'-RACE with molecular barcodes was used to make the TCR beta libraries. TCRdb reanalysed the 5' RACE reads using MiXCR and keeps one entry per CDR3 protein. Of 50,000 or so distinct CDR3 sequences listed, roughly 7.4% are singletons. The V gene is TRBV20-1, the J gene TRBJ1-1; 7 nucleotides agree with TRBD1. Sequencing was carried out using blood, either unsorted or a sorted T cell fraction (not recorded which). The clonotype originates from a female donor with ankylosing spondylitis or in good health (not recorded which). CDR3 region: CSARDRRGNTEAFF. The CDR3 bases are TGCAGTGCTAGGGACAGGAGAGGGAACACTGAAGCTTTCTTT.